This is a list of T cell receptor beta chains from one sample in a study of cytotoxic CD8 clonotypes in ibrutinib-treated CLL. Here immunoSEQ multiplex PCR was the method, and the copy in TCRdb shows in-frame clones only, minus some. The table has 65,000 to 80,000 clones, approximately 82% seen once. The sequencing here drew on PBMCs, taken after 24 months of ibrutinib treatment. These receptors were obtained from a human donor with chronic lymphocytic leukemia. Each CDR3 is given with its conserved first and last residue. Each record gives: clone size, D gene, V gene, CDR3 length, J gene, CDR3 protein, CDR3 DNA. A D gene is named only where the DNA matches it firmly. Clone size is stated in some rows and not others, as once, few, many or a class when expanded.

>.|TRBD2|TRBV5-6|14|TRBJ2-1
CASSWGTSFDEQFF
TGTGCCAGCAGCTGGGGGACTAGCTTCGATGAGCAGTTCTTC
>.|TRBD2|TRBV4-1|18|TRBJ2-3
CASSLSGLAGGRTDTQYF
TGCGCCAGCAGCCTTTCGGGACTAGCGGGAGGGAGAACAGATACGCAGTATTTT
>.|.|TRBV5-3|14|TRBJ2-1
CATTFWGGTNEQFF
TGTGCCACTACCTTCTGGGGGGGCACCAATGAGCAGTTCTTC
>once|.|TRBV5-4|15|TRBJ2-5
CASSYTDTYQETQYF
TGTGCCAGCAGTTATACCGACACATACCAAGAGACCCAGTACTTC
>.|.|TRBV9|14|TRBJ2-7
CASSSSDGPYEQYF
TGTGCCAGCAGCTCCTCGGACGGGCCCTACGAGCAGTACTTC
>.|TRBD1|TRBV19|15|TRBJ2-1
CASSTRGGTGNEQFF
TGTGCCAGTAGTACCCGAGGCGGGACAGGCAATGAGCAGTTCTTC
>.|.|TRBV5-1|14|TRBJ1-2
CASSAGPINYGYTF
TGCGCCAGCAGCGCCGGGCCTATTAACTATGGCTACACCTTC
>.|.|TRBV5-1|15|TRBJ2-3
CASSLKQGATDTQYF
TGCGCCAGCAGCCTCAAACAGGGCGCAACAGATACGCAGTATTTT
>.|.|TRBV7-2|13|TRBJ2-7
CASSLARTYEQYF
TGTGCCAGCAGCTTAGCGCGGACCTACGAGCAGTACTTC
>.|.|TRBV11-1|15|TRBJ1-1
CASSLVLGWNTEAFF
TGTGCCAGCAGCTTAGTCCTGGGTTGGAACACTGAAGCTTTCTTT
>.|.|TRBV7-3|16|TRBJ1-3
CASSPRPFSPGNTIYF
TGTGCCAGCAGTCCTAGACCGTTCTCTCCTGGAAACACCATATATTTT
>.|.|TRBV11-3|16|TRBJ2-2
CASSQGAQRSTGELFF
TGTGCCAGCAGCCAGGGAGCCCAGAGGAGCACCGGGGAGCTGTTTTTT
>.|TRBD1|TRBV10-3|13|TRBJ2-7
CAITPTGQYEQYF
TGTGCCATCACCCCGACAGGGCAGTACGAGCAGTACTTC
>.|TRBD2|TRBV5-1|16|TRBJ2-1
CASSSAGRVNSNEQFF
TGCGCCAGCAGCTCAGCGGGGCGGGTTAATAGTAATGAGCAGTTCTTC
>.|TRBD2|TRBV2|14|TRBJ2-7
CASSMLAGTYEQYF
TGTGCCAGCAGTATGCTAGCGGGAACCTACGAGCAGTACTTC
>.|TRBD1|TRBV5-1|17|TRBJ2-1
CASSLGQQGAFNNEQFF
TGCGCCAGCAGCTTGGGACAACAGGGGGCTTTCAACAATGAGCAGTTCTTC
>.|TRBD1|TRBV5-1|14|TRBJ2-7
CASSTGTGYYEQYF
TGCGCCAGCAGCACCGGGACAGGATACTACGAGCAGTACTTC
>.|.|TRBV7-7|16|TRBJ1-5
CASSLPPAGGNQPQHF
TGTGCCAGCAGCTTACCTCCGGCGGGGGGCAATCAGCCCCAGCATTTT
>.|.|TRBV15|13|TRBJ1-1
CATSRQVYTEAFF
TGTGCCACCAGCCGACAGGTTTACACTGAAGCTTTCTTT
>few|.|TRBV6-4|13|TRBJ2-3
CASSRGRGDTQYF
TGTGCCAGCAGCCGGGGGCGCGGGGATACGCAGTATTTT
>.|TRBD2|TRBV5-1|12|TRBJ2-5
CASRRGEETQYF
TGCGCCAGCAGGCGGGGGGAAGAGACCCAGTACTTC
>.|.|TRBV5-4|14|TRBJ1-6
CASSLGQVGSPLHF
TGTGCCAGCAGCTTGGGACAGGTCGGTTCACCCCTCCACTTT
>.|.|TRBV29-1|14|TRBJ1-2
CSAEPTGEYYGYTF
TGCAGCGCTGAACCTACGGGAGAGTACTATGGCTACACCTTC
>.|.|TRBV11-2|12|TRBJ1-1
CASSFGGTEAFF
TGTGCCAGCAGCTTCGGGGGAACTGAAGCTTTCTTT
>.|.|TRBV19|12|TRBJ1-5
CASTPRGKPQHF
TGTGCCAGTACCCCCCGGGGTAAGCCCCAGCATTTT
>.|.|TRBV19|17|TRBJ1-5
CASSMRRQVYSNQPQHF
TGTGCCAGTAGTATGAGGAGACAGGTCTATAGCAATCAGCCCCAGCATTTT
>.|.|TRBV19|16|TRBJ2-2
CASNYEGGRFPGELFF
TGTGCCAGTAACTACGAGGGGGGGCGCTTCCCCGGGGAGCTGTTTTTT
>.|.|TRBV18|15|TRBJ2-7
CASSPGVGSSYEQYF
TGTGCCAGCTCACCCGGGGTGGGAAGCTCCTACGAGCAGTACTTC
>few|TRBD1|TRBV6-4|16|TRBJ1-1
CASSSFSRQGWTEAFF
TGTGCCAGCAGTTCCTTCTCCCGACAGGGATGGACTGAAGCTTTCTTT
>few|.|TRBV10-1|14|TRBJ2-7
CASSELGTPYEQYF
TGCGCCAGCAGTGAGTTAGGGACCCCCTACGAGCAGTACTTC
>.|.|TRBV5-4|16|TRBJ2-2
CASSPPPTGSGGELFF
TGTGCCAGCAGCCCGCCCCCGACAGGTTCTGGCGGGGAGCTGTTTTTT
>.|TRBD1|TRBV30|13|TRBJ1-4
CAWTGQGNEKLFF
TGTGCCTGGACGGGACAGGGGAATGAAAAACTGTTTTTT
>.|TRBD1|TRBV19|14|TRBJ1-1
CASSIPRTGDEAFF
TGTGCCAGTAGTATCCCACGGACAGGGGATGAAGCTTTCTTT
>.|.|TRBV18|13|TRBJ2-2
CASSIKEAGELFF
TGTGCCAGCTCAATAAAAGAGGCCGGGGAGCTGTTTTTT
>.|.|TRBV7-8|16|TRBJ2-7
CASSFETPQNSYEQYF
TGTGCCAGCAGCTTTGAGACACCCCAAAACTCCTACGAGCAGTACTTC
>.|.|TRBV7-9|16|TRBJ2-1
CASSSYTLSSYNEQFF
TGTGCCAGCAGCTCATATACGCTCTCCTCCTACAATGAGCAGTTCTTC
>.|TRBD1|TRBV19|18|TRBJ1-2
CASSSKPGQGSLIYGYTF
TGTGCCAGTAGTTCAAAACCGGGACAGGGGAGTCTTATCTATGGCTACACCTTC
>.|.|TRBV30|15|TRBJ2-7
CAWSVGTAFPYEQYF
TGTGCCTGGAGTGTGGGGACCGCGTTCCCGTACGAGCAGTACTTC
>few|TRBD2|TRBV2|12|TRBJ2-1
CASGTTDNEQFF
TGTGCCAGCGGGACTACCGACAATGAGCAGTTCTTC
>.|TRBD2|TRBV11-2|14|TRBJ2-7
CASTNGEGLYEQYF
TGTGCCAGCACAAACGGGGAGGGCCTCTACGAGCAGTACTTC
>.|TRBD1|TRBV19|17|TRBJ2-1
CASSTITGQLTYNEQFF
TGTGCCAGTAGTACAATCACGGGACAGCTTACCTACAATGAGCAGTTCTTC
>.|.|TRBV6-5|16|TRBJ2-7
CASSYSWDARSYEQYF
TGTGCCAGCAGTTACTCGTGGGACGCGCGCTCCTACGAGCAGTACTTC
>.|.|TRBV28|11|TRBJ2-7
CASSSAYEQYF
TGTGCCAGCAGCTCCGCCTACGAGCAGTACTTC
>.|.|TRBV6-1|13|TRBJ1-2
CASSLRGTYGYTF
TGTGCCAGCAGCCTACGGGGGACCTATGGCTACACCTTC
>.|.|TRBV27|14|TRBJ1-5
CATKGQGARQPQHF
TGTGCCACCAAGGGCCAAGGGGCCCGGCAGCCCCAGCATTTT
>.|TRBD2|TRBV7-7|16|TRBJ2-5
CASSLGASGSLETQYF
TGTGCTAGCAGCTTAGGGGCTAGCGGGAGTTTAGAGACCCAGTACTTC
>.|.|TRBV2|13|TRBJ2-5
CASISDNQETQYF
TGTGCCAGCATTTCCGACAACCAAGAGACCCAGTACTTC
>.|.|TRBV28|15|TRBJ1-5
CASSLSAGRNQPQHF
TGTGCCAGCAGTTTATCGGCAGGACGCAATCAGCCCCAGCATTTT
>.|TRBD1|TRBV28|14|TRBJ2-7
CASSPYGQVYEQYF
TGTGCCAGCAGTCCATACGGACAGGTCTACGAGCAGTACTTC
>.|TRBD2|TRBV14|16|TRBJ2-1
CASSQALGLAGNEQFF
TGTGCCAGCAGCCAAGCCTTAGGACTAGCTGGCAATGAGCAGTTCTTC
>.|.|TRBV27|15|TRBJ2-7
CASSTGAGLDYEQYF
TGTGCCAGCTCGACCGGAGCAGGGCTCGATTACGAGCAGTACTTC
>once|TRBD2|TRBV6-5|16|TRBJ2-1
CASSYSTSGSYNEQFF
TGTGCCAGCAGTTACTCGACTAGCGGCTCCTACAATGAGCAGTTCTTC
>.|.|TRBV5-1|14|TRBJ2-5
CASAGTGNQETQYF
TGCGCCAGTGCTGGAACAGGGAACCAAGAGACCCAGTACTTC
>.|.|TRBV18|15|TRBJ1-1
CASSPMAGMNTEAFF
TGTGCCAGCTCACCAATGGCAGGCATGAACACTGAAGCTTTCTTT
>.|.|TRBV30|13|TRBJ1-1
CAWSAGANTEAFF
TGTGCCTGGAGTGCGGGAGCGAACACTGAAGCTTTCTTT
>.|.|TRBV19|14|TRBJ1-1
CASRLGPGDTEAFF
TGTGCCAGTAGGTTGGGCCCGGGCGACACTGAAGCTTTCTTT
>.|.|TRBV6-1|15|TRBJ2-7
CASSERTGNNYEQYF
TGTGCCAGCAGTGAAAGGACCGGGAACAACTACGAGCAGTACTTC
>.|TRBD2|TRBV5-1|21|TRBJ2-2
CASSLPPGLAGERKGTGELFF
TGCGCCAGCAGCTTACCCCCGGGACTAGCGGGAGAGAGGAAAGGCACCGGGGAGCTGTTTTTT
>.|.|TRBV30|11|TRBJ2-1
CAWTTGTLQFF
TGTGCCTGGACTACCGGGACCCTTCAATTCTTC